Below are 15 T cell receptor beta chains sequenced from a single sample in a study of beta chain features in type 1 diabetes. Investigators reverse transcribed all isolated RNA, so they sequenced expressed TCRB transcripts. Profiling relied on immunoSEQ multiplex PCR, and the TCRdb table lists in-frame clones only, not all of them. The sample includes around 44,000 clones, roughly 50% of them seen just once. The sequencing sample was made of stem cell memory CD4+ T cells from blood. These receptors were collected from a woman in her thirties in good health.

The table lists this clone with a few counts. This chain uses TRBV7-9 with TRBJ1-2; 8 nucleotides line up with TRBD1. With V trimmed by 5 bases and J by 8 bases, 13 bases remained unmatched. Germline lookup yields CDR1 SEHNR and CDR2 FQNEAQ (reference sequence). This CDR3 contains 15 residues. This chain's CDR3 is CASSPYRGTATGYTF. CDR3 DNA: TGTGCCAGCAGCCCCTACAGGGGGACAGCGACCGGCTACACCTTC.

This clone was seen a few times. V and J are TRBV5-1 and TRBJ2-3; D perhaps matches TRBD1 (5 bases). Trimming pared 0 bases from V and 0 bases from J, leaving 8 bases between. The CDR3 consists of 15 residues. The V gene's germline CDR1 is SGHRS and CDR2 YFSETQ. The CDR3 is CASSLEGKSTDTQYF. The CDR3 DNA reads as TGCGCCAGCAGCTTGGAGGGGAAGAGCACAGATACGCAGTATTTT.

This clone came up a few times. The rearrangement links TRBV28 to TRBJ1-2; 9 bases are shared with TRBD1. This CDR3 has 15 residues. Per the germline V gene, CDR1 is MDHEN and CDR2 is SYDVKM. The trim removed 4 bases at V and 5 bases at J, leaving 8 bases unmatched. CDR3 region: CASSSTVDRGYGYTF. The CDR3 DNA reads TGTGCCAGCAGTTCCACTGTGGACAGGGGATATGGCTACACCTTC.

This chain connects TRBV7-2 to TRBJ2-5, with a tentative D call TRBD2 (6 bases). Trimming removed 1 base at V and 4 bases at J, with 10 bases between. The CDR3 consists of 14 residues. Germline lookup yields CDR1 SGHTA and CDR2 FQGNSA. The CDR3 nucleotides read TGTGCCAGCAGCTTAGGAGGAGGGTTAGAGACCCAGTACTTC. Translating gives CASSLGGGLETQYF.

The chain employs TRBV7-3 and TRBJ2-1; 7 bases align to TRBD2. The J segment lost 6 bases and the V segment lost 6 bases, leaving 11 bases of the junction unmatched. CDR1 and CDR2 (germline): SGHTA, FQGTGA. There are 15 residues in the CDR3. The DNA for the CDR3 is TGTGCCAGCAGTATGACTAGCATAAGGGGCAATGAGCAGTTCTTC. Translating it yields CASSMTSIRGNEQFF.

The gene calls are TRBV7-2 and TRBJ2-5; TRBD2 aligns across 11 bases. The J call is uncertain, as TRBJ2-7 better fits the DNA end. Germline CDR1 SGHTA, CDR2 FQGNSA. CDR3 size: 14 residues. In DNA, the CDR3 is TGTGCCAGCAGCGTAACTAGCGGGAGCTACGAGCAGTACTTC. Translating it yields CASSVTSGSYEQYF.

This clone was picked up one time. This chain joins TRBV4-2 and TRBJ2-7; a possible D gene is TRBD2 (6 bases). Trimming stripped 6 bases from V and 2 bases from J, with 17 bases between. Per germline, CDR1 LGHNA and CDR2 YNFKEQ. The CDR3 loop spans 15 amino acids. CDR3 protein: CASRGVGRDPYEQYF. The CDR3 coding sequence is TGTGCCAGCAGAGGCGTTGGGCGGGACCCCTACGAGCAGTACTTC.

The CDR3 loop is CASSVRTGLTGELFF. The CDR3 DNA follows: TGTGCCAGCAGCGTAAGGACAGGGTTAACCGGGGAGCTGTTTTTT. This chain uses TRBV7-3 with TRBJ2-2; 8 positions match TRBD1. Germline CDR1 SGHTA, CDR2 FQGTGA. The J segment lost 5 bases and the V segment lost 5 bases, leaving 7 bases of the junction unmatched. The CDR3 runs 15 residues.

V usage is TRBV30 and J usage is TRBJ2-7; 9 positions agree with TRBD2. Germline loops: CDR1 GTSNPN, CDR2 SVGIG (reference sequence). This CDR3 contains 14 residues. Trimming took 3 bases from V and 5 from J; bases not matched to a gene: 8. CDR3 DNA: TGTGCCTGGAGGAAGTTAGCGGGAGTAGACGAGCAGTACTTC. Translation: CAWRKLAGVDEQYF.

The chain has TRBV28 and TRBJ1-4; TRBD1 agrees at 8 bases. V lost 6 bases and J lost 0; bases outside the gene matches: 3. This CDR3 region has 15 residues. Germline V gene data show CDR1 as MDHEN and CDR2 as SYDVKM. The CDR3 region has the DNA TGTGCCAGCAGACAGGGACAGGCAACTAATGAAAAACTGTTTTTT. Protein product: CASRQGQATNEKLFF. The whole variable domain, filled in from reference TRBV28 and TRBJ1-4, reads DVKVTQSSRYLVKRTGEKVFLECVQDMDHENMFWYRQDPGLGLRLIYFSYDVKMKEKGDIPEGYSVSREKKERFSLILESASTNQTSMYLCASRQGQATNEKLFFGSGTQLSVL.

V is TRBV2 and J is TRBJ1-2; 10 nucleotides match TRBD1. CDR3 length: 17 residues. J lost 3 bases, V lost 0 bases, and 7 bases had no gene match. CDR1 is SNHLY and CDR2 is FYNNEI in the germline V gene. CDR3 loop: CASSEALLGTGDYGYTF. CDR3 nucleotides: TGTGCCAGCAGTGAAGCGCTTCTTGGGACAGGGGACTATGGCTACACCTTC.

This chain links TRBV29-1 with TRBJ2-3; 9 bases align to TRBD2. This CDR3 has 13 residues. Germline V gene lookup returns CDR1 SQVTM and CDR2 ANQGSEA. CDR3: CRVAGAGTDTQYF. The CDR3 region has the DNA TGCAGGGTAGCGGGAGCGGGCACAGATACGCAGTATTTT.

The rearrangement links TRBV7-9 to TRBJ2-7, with TRBD1 identical over 9 bases. Germline trimming cut 5 bases from V and 6 bases from J; bases unmatched to any gene: 2. The CDR3 spans 12 residues. Germline V gene data show CDR1 as SEHNR and CDR2 as FQNEAQ (reference sequence). CDR3: CASSPDRGEQYF. CDR3 coding DNA: TGTGCCAGCAGCCCGGACAGGGGCGAGCAGTACTTC.

The chain combines TRBV19 with TRBJ2-7, with 14 bases identical to TRBD2. CDR1 and CDR2 (germline): LNHDA, SQIVND (reference sequence). The CDR3 sequence is 15 residues long. The junction had 4 bases not matched to a gene; V was cut back by 6 bases and J by 3 bases. The DNA of the CDR3 is TGTGCCAGTAGCCTCGGGACTAGCGGGGGCTACGAGCAGTACTTC. It translates to CASSLGTSGGYEQYF.

The V call is TRBV18, the J call TRBJ2-1, with 12 bases aligning to TRBD2. The J segment lost 5 bases and the V segment lost 6 bases, leaving 2 bases of the junction unmatched. The length of the CDR3 is 14 residues. Looked up from germline, CDR1 is KGHSH and CDR2 is LQKENI. The CDR3 loop reads CASSRLAGDNEQFF. In DNA form, the CDR3 reads TGTGCCAGCTCCCGACTAGCGGGGGACAATGAGCAGTTCTTC.